The entry that follows covers one T cell receptor (beta chain) sequence. Its cognate antigen has yet to be identified. Base qualities are not provided; no much larger clone lies one nucleotide away. Counted from cysteine to phenylalanine, this CDR3 has 15 amino acids. CDR3 DNA only is kept here, 45 bases in frame from base 1. The germline V gene specifies SGHRS as CDR1 and YFSETQ as CDR2. Clipping removes 6 bases from V and 2 bases from J, with 8 as the unmatched junction base count. Another Seattle source contributed samples from volunteer blood donors who had recovered from COVID-19. Collaborating institutions collected whole blood in K2EDTA tubes following their own protocols. For TCRbeta analysis, collaborators shipped samples as frozen whole blood, isolated PBMCs, or DNA extracted from either of those sample types. TCRbeta CDR3 regions were amplified from genomic DNA by means of the immunoSEQ Assay, a bias-controlled multiplex PCR. For the original study's pipeline: Within the assay, amplification of reference gene primers was used to estimate how many nucleated cells each sample contained. To quantify the absolute abundance of each unique TCRbeta CDR3 rearrangement, sequence reads were collapsed and filtered. For each sample, productive Simpson clonality was calculated as the square root of Simpson's diversity index across productive rearrangements. Entries here come from immuneACCESS through TCRdb and include only in-frame sequences with V and J called. Some clones fail to appear in such tables; in the studies checked, an unresolved V gene covers under half of the shortfall, and the cause of the remainder is unknown. V and J calls and clone size are given by that table; D and trimming were obtained from the DNA. The sample contains 300,000 or so clones, about 91% of them found a single time. Over 6% of the sample is held by the ten biggest clonotypes.

The sample belongs to a study of blood T cell repertoires in COVID-19 (dated by TCRdb to 2020 to 2022). For the study in its entirety: Samples covering the acute and convalescent phases of COVID-19 were provided by collaborators in the United States, Italy and Spain. The prospective study material was composed of cDNA or gDNA derived from T cells, B-cell-depleted T cells, or PBMCs. Deeply sampled blood TCRbeta repertoires from subjects exposed to, actively infected with, or recovered from COVID-19 were included in the dataset. A freely available public database, intended as a resource for researchers studying the immune response to SARS-CoV-2, is where the repertoires were released. Samples came from the ongoing ImmuneRACE study (first 160 participants) plus 1,254 subjects from 6 global collaborators. Nearly every sample came with metadata listing a de-identified subject ID, COVID-19 status, age in years and sex. Where available, HLA class I and class II types were taken from metadata supplied by the sample provider and were not determined by assay-based typing. The paper's findings and limits, for the study overall: The quantity of clinical and demographic metadata differed by source and by participant and was supplied without curation.

Rearrangement joined TRBV5-1 to TRBJ2-3, with 8 central nucleotides matching TRBD2. Sample: peripheral blood. This TCR derives from a woman in her thirties who had recovered from COVID-19. The nucleotide sequence reads as follows: TGCGCCAGCAATCCCTTCGGGGGGGCCACAGATACGCAGTATTTT. Its protein product is CASNPFGGATDTQYF.